The entry that follows covers one T cell receptor beta chain sequence. As yet, its antigen is unknown. The source of the sample is a study of Ad26.COV2.S vaccination and SARS-CoV-2 variants. Study outcomes and limitations: With respect to non-spike TCR breadth, vaccine and placebo recipients were similar.

The CDR3 sequence is 11 residues long. V lost 6 bases and J 8 bases, leaving 10 bases between the germline ends. Germline assignment: CDR1 MDHEN and CDR2 SYDVKM. Method: immunoSEQ multiplex PCR; TCRdb's copy keeps in-frame clones and lacks some. Found here are about 100,000 clones, over 70% of them singletons; the top ten hold 17%. The source material was peripheral blood, sampled after recovery from COVID-19. The sequence was obtained from a human donor who had recovered from COVID-19. This sequence joins TRBV28 and TRBJ1-2, with D possibly being TRBD1 (5 bases). This chain's CDR3 is CASRESGGYTF. The CDR3 nucleotides read TGTGCCAGCAGAGAGTCAGGGGGCTACACCTTC.